The next 11 T cell receptor beta chains were all read from a single sample in a study of cytomegalovirus exposure and HLA in healthy donors. A multiplex PCR was run with 60 Vbeta primers and 13 Jbeta primers. Assay used: immunoSEQ multiplex PCR; TCRdb lists only in-frame clones, some missing. The repertoire holds about 96,000 clones, with more than 60% as singletons. Sample: PBMCs. These receptors all come from a young man in good health and CMV-seronegative.

This chain links TRBV30 with TRBJ1-4; D perhaps matches TRBD1 (6 bases). The CDR3 spans 13 residues. CDR1 and CDR2 from the germline V gene are GTSNPN and SVGIG (reference sequence). The ends were cut back, 4 bases at V and 7 bases at J, with 13 bases in the middle. CDR3 loop: CAWTPGVGEKLFF. CDR3 DNA sequence: TGTGCCTGGACCCCAGGGGTGGGTGAAAAACTGTTTTTT.

The rearrangement links TRBV7-6 to TRBJ2-3; 7 positions agree with TRBD1. J lost 2 bases, V lost 4 bases, and 6 bases had no gene match. Germline values: CDR1 SGHVS, CDR2 FNYEAQ. CDR3 length: 15 residues. CDR3 in amino acids: CASSSRDSYTDTQYF. For the CDR3, the DNA is TGTGCCAGCAGCTCCCGGGACAGTTACACAGATACGCAGTATTTT.

V usage is TRBV5-4 and J usage is TRBJ1-1; D unresolved. This CDR3 is built from 13 residues. Germline-derived CDR1 and CDR2 are SGHNT and YYREEE (reference sequence). The V end was cut by 4 bases, the J end by 1 base, with 8 bases between. The CDR3, as DNA: TGTGCCAGCAGCCATACAGCGAACACTGAAGCTTTCTTT. Its protein product is CASSHTANTEAFF.

The chain is built from TRBV10-3 and TRBJ1-3, with a weak D call TRBD1 (5 bases). The CDR3 runs to 13 residues. V gave up 9 bases and J gave up 1 base, with 10 bases separating them. CDR1 and CDR2 (germline): ENHRY, SYGVKD. The CDR3 region is CAMAGGSGNTIYF. CDR3 DNA sequence: TGTGCCATGGCGGGGGGTTCTGGAAACACCATATATTTT.

In this sample, this clone turned up a few times. V and J are TRBV4-3 and TRBJ1-2; TRBD1 matches 9 bases. The CDR3 covers 17 residues. J was trimmed by 4 bases and V by 0 bases; bases with no gene match: 9. Germline V gene sequence: CDR1 LGHNA, CDR2 YSLEER. The CDR3: CASSQDLGQGDIYGYTF. The CDR3 coding sequence is TGCGCCAGCAGCCAAGATTTGGGACAGGGCGATATCTATGGCTACACCTTC.

This clone was seen once. The CDR3 loop reads CASSVGQLANYGYTF. CDR3 nucleotide sequence: TGTGCCAGCAGCGTAGGACAGCTCGCTAACTATGGCTACACCTTC. V and J are TRBV9 and TRBJ1-2, with D perhaps matching TRBD1 (5 bases). The germline V gene has CDR1 SGDLS and CDR2 YYNGEE. V was pared by 0 bases and J by 0 bases, with 9 bases between. The CDR3 consists of 15 residues.

The chain couples TRBV27 to TRBJ1-1; TRBD1 matches 7 bases. The V gene end was trimmed by 4 bases and the J gene end by 1 base; junction bases not matched to a gene: 0. CDR1 is MNHEY, CDR2 SMNVEV, per germline (reference sequence). The CDR3 has 13 residues. The CDR3 protein is CASSSGGNTEAFF. The DNA of the CDR3 is TGTGCCAGCAGTTCAGGGGGGAACACTGAAGCTTTCTTT.

The gene calls are TRBV5-6 and TRBJ2-4, with 8 bases fitting TRBD1. V lost 4 bases and J lost 4; bases outside the gene matches: 13. This CDR3 comprises 17 residues. Germline CDR1 SGHDT, CDR2 YYEEEE. This CDR3 reads CASSPRRTGYKKNIQYF. The DNA of the CDR3 is TGTGCCAGCAGCCCACGACGGACAGGGTACAAGAAAAACATTCAGTACTTC.

Comment on this clone: A read error may produce the germline difference seen at one junction end. The chain is built from TRBV7-8 and TRBJ1-2; TRBD1 might be the D (6 bases). Germline V gene lookup returns CDR1 SGHVS and CDR2 FQNEAQ. This CDR3 has 16 amino acids. The CDR3 loop reads CASSPDHRVFNYGYPF. The CDR3 coding sequence is TGTGCCAGCAGTCCCGATCACAGGGTATTTAACTATGGCTACCCCTTC.

The chain joins TRBV28 to TRBJ2-1; 7 bases are shared with TRBD1. With 4 bases clipped from V and 0 bases from J, the junction kept 0 bases outside the gene matches. In germline, CDR1 is MDHEN, CDR2 SYDVKM. The CDR3 totals 14 residues. The CDR3 sequence is CASSWDSSYNEQFF. CDR3 DNA sequence: TGTGCCAGCAGTTGGGACAGCTCCTACAATGAGCAGTTCTTC.

The chain recombines TRBV2 with TRBJ1-5, with D possibly TRBD1 on 5 matching bases. Per germline, CDR1 SNHLY and CDR2 FYNNEI. V dropped 4 bases and J dropped 2 bases, with 18 bases sitting between them. This CDR3 comprises 17 residues. The chain's CDR3 is CASSAEEVGRGNQPQHF. The CDR3 DNA sequence: TGTGCCAGCAGTGCTGAAGAGGTGGGGCGAGGCAATCAGCCCCAGCATTTT.